The 30 T cell receptor beta chains presented below share a single source sample, sequenced in a study of cytomegalovirus exposure and HLA in healthy donors. The PCR used 60 Vbeta and 13 Jbeta primers. The method was immunoSEQ multiplex PCR; TCRdb's version includes in-frame clones alone and lacks a portion of them. In the table there are under 200,000 clones, about 72% of which are singletons. Input material: PBMCs. Every receptor here comes from a man aged 45-60 years in good health and CMV-seropositive.

V gene TRBV7-2 combines with J gene TRBJ2-7, with 7 bases aligning to TRBD2. CDR3 length equals 12 residues. Unmatched junction bases numbered 5, after V lost 8 bases and J lost 4 bases. The V gene's germline CDR1 is SGHTA and CDR2 FQGNSA. DNA of the CDR3: TGTGCCAGCGCGGGGGTGAAGTACGAGCAGTACTTC. Its translation is CASAGVKYEQYF.

The genes are TRBV9 and TRBJ1-3, with 8 nucleotides matching TRBD1. Trimming cost V 2 bases and J 2 bases; bases outside gene matches: 3. There are 15 residues in the CDR3. Germline V gene lookup returns CDR1 SGDLS and CDR2 YYNGEE. The CDR3 coding sequence is TGTGCCAGCAGCGTCCAACAGGGGGCTGGAAACACCATATATTTT. It is translated as CASSVQQGAGNTIYF.

The chain carries TRBV11-2 and TRBJ2-5; 7 bases agree with TRBD2. Germline loops: CDR1 SGHAT, CDR2 FQNNGV. After removal of 5 bases from V and 2 bases from J, the junction contained 2 bases not matched to a gene. This CDR3 comprises 13 residues. The CDR3 DNA follows: TGTGCCAGCAGCCGGGGGGTTCAAGAGACCCAGTACTTC. It translates to CASSRGVQETQYF.

This clone was seen only a few times. V gene TRBV4-2 combines with J gene TRBJ2-6, with no clear D. Germline V gene data show CDR1 as LGHNA and CDR2 as YNFKEQ. The CDR3 sequence is 15 residues long. V lost 0 bases, J lost 3 bases, and 6 bases lay in between. CDR3 bases: TGTGCCAGCAGCCAAGAGGGCTTTGGGGCCAACGTCCTGACTTTC. Its translation: CASSQEGFGANVLTF.

The CDR3 bases are TGTGCCAGCAGTCGGCGACAGGGTAGGAACTATGGCTACACCTTC. This gives the protein CASSRRQGRNYGYTF. The rearrangement joins TRBV6-5 to TRBJ1-2; 7 positions agree with TRBD1. Trimming took 5 bases from V and 2 from J; bases not matched to a gene: 8. The CDR3 length is 15 residues. Germline V gives CDR1 MNHEY, CDR2 SVGAGI.

The rearrangement uses TRBV7-9 and TRBJ2-5; 12 bases are shared with TRBD2. The junction had 3 bases not matched to a gene; V was cut back by 3 bases and J by 4 bases. CDR1 SEHNR and CDR2 FQNEAQ come from the germline V gene (reference sequence). CDR3 length: 15 amino acids. The CDR3, as DNA: TGTGCCAGCAGCTTGGTACTAGCGGGGGGAGAGACCCAGTACTTC. Its protein is CASSLVLAGGETQYF.

The chain carries TRBV2 and TRBJ1-5; the match to TRBD1 covers 12 bases. Trimming removed 4 bases from V and 0 bases from J; junction bases left unmatched: 7. The length of the CDR3 is 18 residues. In germline, CDR1 is SNHLY, CDR2 FYNNEI. The CDR3 region has the DNA TGTGCCAGCAGTGGCCGGGACAGGGGGCTAGGTAGCAATCAGCCCCAGCATTTT. Translating gives CASSGRDRGLGSNQPQHF.

The genes are TRBV9 and TRBJ1-4; D not resolved. The CDR3 is made up of 16 amino acids. V gave up 3 bases and J gave up 0 bases, with 12 bases separating them. Germline V gene data show CDR1 as SGDLS and CDR2 as YYNGEE. CDR3 in amino acids: CASSAGGRATNEKLFF. DNA of the CDR3: TGTGCCAGCAGCGCGGGAGGGAGAGCAACTAATGAAAAACTGTTTTTT.

V usage is TRBV28 and J usage is TRBJ2-1, with D possibly matching TRBD2 (7 bases). The V gene's germline CDR1 is MDHEN and CDR2 SYDVKM. The germline V and J ends were trimmed by 3 bases and 7 bases, with 13 bases remaining between them. This CDR3 has 14 amino acids. The CDR3 sequence: CASSFVGGANEQFF. For the CDR3, the DNA is TGTGCCAGCAGTTTCGTTGGGGGGGCAAATGAGCAGTTCTTC.

The chain is built from TRBV4-3 and TRBJ1-1, with 9 bases matching TRBD1. The V segment lost 0 bases and the J segment 1 base; nucleotides outside the gene matches: 6. The CDR3 runs to 17 residues. Germline V gene data show CDR1 as LGHNA and CDR2 as YSLEER. The CDR3 protein is CASSQEAWDRANTEAFF. CDR3 bases: TGCGCCAGCAGCCAAGAGGCGTGGGACAGGGCGAACACTGAAGCTTTCTTT.

The chain employs TRBV19 and TRBJ1-2; perhaps TRBD1 as D (6 bases). Trimming removed 0 bases at V and 0 bases at J, with 8 bases between. The CDR3 consists of 15 residues. Germline loops: CDR1 LNHDA, CDR2 SQIVND (reference sequence). CDR3 loop: CASSIETGSNYGYTF. DNA for the CDR3: TGTGCCAGTAGTATAGAGACAGGCTCTAACTATGGCTACACCTTC.

This clone was seen only a few times. This chain links TRBV10-2 with TRBJ2-3, with TRBD1 identical over 7 bases. CDR1 is WSHSY, CDR2 SAAADI, per germline. V dropped 3 bases and J dropped 1; count of bases not matched to a gene: 4. The CDR3 consists of 15 residues. The CDR3 nucleotides read TGCGCCAGCAGTGAAAGGGGGCTAGGCACAGATACGCAGTATTTT. Protein: CASSERGLGTDTQYF.

The chain employs TRBV27 and TRBJ2-3; possible D gene TRBD2, 5 bases. The CDR3 runs 15 residues. The ends were cut back, 0 bases at V and 3 bases at J, with 10 bases in the middle. Germline assignment: CDR1 MNHEY and CDR2 SMNVEV (reference sequence). The CDR3 spells CASSLSRGSTDTQYF. In DNA, the CDR3 is TGTGCCAGCAGTTTATCTCGGGGTTCTACAGATACGCAGTATTTT.

This chain uses TRBV28 with TRBJ1-1, with a tentative D call TRBD1 (6 bases). Trimming removed 11 bases from V and 0 bases from J, with 13 bases in between. The V gene's germline CDR1 is MDHEN and CDR2 SYDVKM. There are 13 residues in the CDR3. CDR3 region: CASGTPMNTEAFF. As DNA, the CDR3 is TGTGCCTCAGGGACACCTATGAACACTGAAGCTTTCTTT.

CDR3 residues: CASSHSMRDRVYHGYTF. CDR3 in DNA: TGTGCCAGTAGTCACAGTATGCGGGACAGGGTGTACCATGGCTACACCTTC. The chain is built from TRBV19 and TRBJ1-2, with TRBD1 matching 9 bases. This CDR3 region has 17 residues. The germline gives CDR1 LNHDA, CDR2 SQIVND (reference sequence). Trimming at V came to 5 bases and at J to 6 bases, leaving 16 bases not matched to a gene.

The chain joins TRBV2 to TRBJ1-2; D is possibly TRBD1 (5 bases). Germline values: CDR1 SNHLY, CDR2 FYNNEI. V was clipped by 10 bases and J by 4 bases, with 16 bases between them. This CDR3 is 13 amino acids long. The CDR3 bases are TGTGCCACCTCATCAGGGATTCGCTATGGCTACACCTTC. Amino acids: CATSSGIRYGYTF.

The chain employs TRBV6-5 and TRBJ1-5, with TRBD1 identical over 8 bases. Germline values: CDR1 MNHEY, CDR2 SVGAGI. The V segment lost 5 bases and the J segment 4 bases; nucleotides outside the gene matches: 7. This CDR3 is built from 15 residues. CDR3 residues: CASSTRTGPNQPQHF. The DNA of the CDR3 is TGTGCCAGCAGTACAAGGACAGGGCCTAATCAGCCCCAGCATTTT.

The genes are TRBV6-1 and TRBJ1-5, with unresolved D. CDR1 is MNHNS and CDR2 is SASEGT in the germline V gene. The CDR3 is 12 amino acids. Here the CDR3 DNA reads TGTGTCAAAAACAGCTACAATCAGCCCCAGCATTTT. Translated, it gives CVKNSYNQPQHF.

This chain connects TRBV5-8 to TRBJ1-5; no clear D gene. The CDR3 sequence is 15 residues long. Trimming pared 2 bases from V and 2 bases from J, leaving 11 bases between. Germline values: CDR1 SGHTS, CDR2 YDEGEE. The CDR3 sequence: CASSFRGRGNQPQHF. The CDR3 coding sequence is TGTGCCAGCAGCTTCCGCGGCCGCGGCAATCAGCCCCAGCATTTT.

The chain uses TRBV6-5 and TRBJ2-5; 8 bases agree with TRBD2. Per the germline V gene, CDR1 is MNHEY and CDR2 is SVGAGI. This CDR3 comprises 15 residues. V was pared by 0 bases and J by 9 bases, with 9 bases of the junction left unmatched. The CDR3: CASSYSGGGREAQYF. For the CDR3, the DNA is TGTGCCAGCAGTTACTCGGGCGGGGGGCGCGAGGCCCAGTACTTC.

Comment on this clone: Other nucleotide sequences from this sample produce the same CDR3. The gene calls are TRBV29-1 and TRBJ2-1, with 7 bases lining up with TRBD1. This CDR3 is 14 amino acids long. Germline CDR1 reads SQVTM; CDR2 reads ANQGSEA. V was clipped by 1 base and J by 6 bases; unmatched bases: 6. The CDR3 protein is CSVEAGTVVNEQFF. For the CDR3, the DNA is TGCAGCGTTGAAGCAGGGACAGTGGTCAATGAGCAGTTCTTC.

This sequence joins TRBV7-9 and TRBJ2-1; 8 nucleotides agree with TRBD1. This CDR3 spans 16 amino acids. The germline V gene encodes CDR1 SEHNR and CDR2 FQNEAQ (reference sequence). The J segment lost 7 bases and the V segment lost 3 bases, leaving 11 bases of the junction unmatched. The CDR3 DNA reads as TGTGCCAGCAGCTTTGCCCGGACAGGGACACAAAATGAGCAGTTCTTC. This codes for CASSFARTGTQNEQFF.

The rearrangement links TRBV7-9 to TRBJ2-5; 8 bases match TRBD2. CDR3 length: 15 amino acids. After removal of 3 bases from V and 4 bases from J, the junction contained 7 bases not matched to a gene. Germline V CDR1 and CDR2: SEHNR, FQNEAQ (reference sequence). The CDR3 here is CASSLGRGGGETQYF. The CDR3 DNA reads TGTGCCAGCAGCTTGGGCCGGGGGGGCGGAGAGACCCAGTACTTC.

The chain recombines TRBV7-7 with TRBJ2-5; 10 bases are shared with TRBD2. In germline, CDR1 is SSHAT, CDR2 FNYEAQ (reference sequence). J lost 1 base, V lost 8 bases, and 4 bases had no gene match. This CDR3 has 14 residues. In DNA, the CDR3 is TGTGCCAGCGGGGCTAGCGGGGGCCAAGAGACCCAGTACTTC. This codes for CASGASGGQETQYF.

The rearrangement uses TRBV5-1 and TRBJ2-3; D remains unclear. Germline CDR1 reads SGHRS; CDR2 reads YFSETQ. The CDR3 has 12 amino acids. V lost 0 bases to trimming and J lost 9 bases, with 8 bases between them. The CDR3 protein is CASSLESGTQYF. The CDR3 nucleotides are TGCGCCAGCAGCTTGGAATCAGGAACGCAGTATTTT.

The chain is built from TRBV7-2 and TRBJ2-1, with TRBD2 matching over 9 bases. V lost 1 base, J lost 9 bases, and 7 bases stayed unmatched. This CDR3 contains 15 residues. Germline values: CDR1 SGHTA, CDR2 FQGNSA. CDR3 DNA: TGTGCCAGCAGCTTAGATAGCGGGGGAAGGATTGAGCAGTTCTTC. This translates into CASSLDSGGRIEQFF.

The chain is built from TRBV14 and TRBJ2-5; D may be TRBD1 (7 bases). The V end lost 1 base, the J end lost 3 bases, and 12 bases lay between the germline ends. In germline, CDR1 is SGHDN, CDR2 FVKESK. The CDR3 extends over 15 amino acids. In DNA form, the CDR3 reads TGTGCCAGCAGCCAAGCTGGCAGGGGGGAAGAGACCCAGTACTTC. Translating it yields CASSQAGRGEETQYF.

A single count supports this clone. The gene calls are TRBV5-4 and TRBJ2-3; 8 nucleotides agree with TRBD2. The germline gives CDR1 SGHNT, CDR2 YYREEE (reference sequence). This CDR3 is built from 19 residues. The V segment lost 3 bases and the J segment 2 bases; nucleotides outside the gene matches: 17. The CDR3 nucleotides are TGTGCCAGCAGCTCGGTAGGAGCGGGGGCCCTAATTTACACAGATACGCAGTATTTT. Amino acids: CASSSVGAGALIYTDTQYF.

This clone was found a few times. The rearrangement links TRBV9 to TRBJ2-5, with 11 bases fitting TRBD2. Germline trimming cut 4 bases from V and 2 bases from J; bases unmatched to any gene: 7. The germline CDR1 and CDR2 sequences are SGDLS and YYNGEE. There are 16 residues in the CDR3. Here the CDR3 reads CASSSRLAGGQETQYF. Written as DNA, the CDR3 is TGTGCCAGCAGCTCCCGCCTAGCGGGGGGACAAGAGACCCAGTACTTC. Variable domain in full (rest from reference TRBV9 and TRBJ2-5): DSGVTQTPKHLITATGQRVTLRCSPRSGDLSVYWYQQSLDQGLQFLIQYYNGEERAKGNILERFSAQQFPDLHSELNLSSLELGDSALYFCASSSRLAGGQETQYFGPGTRLLVL.

The rearrangement joins TRBV4-3 to TRBJ2-3; 8 nucleotides match TRBD1. Germline V gives CDR1 LGHNA, CDR2 YSLEER. This CDR3 spans 14 amino acids. Germline trimming cut 4 bases from V and 7 bases from J; bases unmatched to any gene: 7. The CDR3 loop reads CASSPGGAGHTQYF. The CDR3 DNA reads TGCGCCAGCAGCCCAGGGGGCGCCGGACATACGCAGTATTTT.